Reported below is one T cell receptor (beta chain). Its antigen remains unknown. Related graft donors supplied nonmyeloablative bone marrow transplants, and mixed chimerism was transient. Unstimulated Tregs (CD4+CD25+CD127-) and CD4+CD25- non-Tregs were sorted from PBMCs. The data belong to a study of Tregs in tolerant kidney transplant recipients. CDR1 and CDR2 (germline): SNHLY, FYNNEI. The ends lost 7 bases at V and 4 bases at J; junction bases unmatched: 2. The CDR3 length is 13 residues. Findings and caveats of the study: Few patients were studied, so findings need validation in larger groups. Some patients' samples used different primers over time, so nucleotide sequences weren't comparable. In tolerant patients, donor-specific Tregs outgrew total Tregs, suggesting antigen-driven expansion.

The protocol was immunoSEQ multiplex PCR, while the TCRdb copy is restricted to in-frame clones and leaves out a portion. The data show about 52,000 clones, about 89% seen once. This sequence joins TRBV2 and TRBJ2-7; 12 positions match TRBD2. The specimen comprised CD8+ T cells from blood (PBMCs), sampled 24 months after the transplant. The sequence was obtained from a human patient who received a combined kidney and bone marrow transplant. Some T cells may be provided by the graft donor. DNA of the CDR3: TGTGCCAGCAAGGGGACTAGCGGGTACGAGCAGTACTTC. Its translation is CASKGTSGYEQYF.